This record looks at one T cell receptor (beta chain) sequence and its context. The ends lost 5 bases at V and 4 bases at J; junction bases unmatched: 1. The germline V gene has CDR1 MDHEN and CDR2 SYDVKM. The CDR3 is made up of 13 amino acids. The study recruited people aged about 18 to 89 years across approximately 24 US areas. This sample was included in a study of blood T cell repertoires in COVID-19. Across the study: PBMCs, B-cell-depleted T cells, or T cells provided the cDNA or gDNA that made up the material.

The repertoire was sequenced with immunoSEQ multiplex PCR; TCRdb's copy has only in-frame clones and lacks some. The top ten hold around 20% of the sample, which has roughly 350,000 clones, roughly 90% seen once. This clonotype was sampled from a woman aged 25 to 39 who had recovered from COVID-19. The rearrangement links TRBV28 to TRBJ2-1, with 8 positions matching TRBD2. Sequences were obtained from PBMCs or T cells enriched from blood (not recorded which). The CDR3 DNA sequence: TGTGCCAGCAGTATAGCGGGGTACAATGAGCAGTTCTTC. Its translation: CASSIAGYNEQFF.